The 32 T cell receptor beta chains below come from one sample, sequenced in a study of blood T cell repertoires in COVID-19. The repertoire was sequenced with immunoSEQ multiplex PCR; TCRdb's copy has only in-frame clones and lacks some. This table holds around 250,000 clones, 80% to 90% found once. The sequenced material came from PBMCs or T cells enriched from blood (not recorded which). Every receptor here comes from a woman aged 40 to 50 who had been exposed to COVID-19.

CDR3 sequence (DNA): TGTGCCTGGAGGCCGGGACTTACAAACTATGGCTACACCTTC. It specifies CAWRPGLTNYGYTF. The chain couples TRBV30 to TRBJ1-2; perhaps TRBD1 as D (5 bases). The CDR3 contains 14 residues. Germline V gives CDR1 GTSNPN, CDR2 SVGIG (reference sequence). The V gene lost 3 bases and the J gene lost 2 bases, with 13 bases spanning the gap.

The chain employs TRBV27 and TRBJ1-2; 11 nucleotides match TRBD1. The CDR3 totals 15 residues. Germline assignment: CDR1 MNHEY and CDR2 SMNVEV (reference sequence). After removal of 4 bases from V and 4 bases from J, the junction contained 5 bases not matched to a gene. The CDR3 sequence is CASSSRTGGLYGYTF. CDR3 nucleotide sequence: TGTGCCAGCAGTTCGCGGACAGGGGGCCTCTATGGCTACACCTTC.

This chain uses TRBV7-8 with TRBJ2-2; TRBD2 matches 15 bases. V lost 8 bases, J lost 5 bases, and 6 bases stayed unmatched. This CDR3 has 16 residues. The germline gives CDR1 SGHVS, CDR2 FQNEAQ. The CDR3 region has the DNA TGTGCCAGCCACTTCGGGACTAGCGGGGGGACCGGGGAGCTGTTTTTT. Its translation: CASHFGTSGGTGELFF.

This chain joins TRBV2 and TRBJ2-7, with 7 bases aligning to TRBD1. After removal of 4 bases from V and 1 base from J, the junction contained 4 bases not matched to a gene. The length of the CDR3 is 14 residues. Germline V lookup: CDR1 SNHLY, CDR2 FYNNEI. CDR3 DNA: TGTGCCAGCAGTGCAAGACAGGGATCCTACGAGCAGTACGTC. Residues: CASSARQGSYEQYV.

The chain is built from TRBV4-3 and TRBJ1-2, with D perhaps matching TRBD1 (5 bases). Germline V gene lookup returns CDR1 LGHNA and CDR2 YSLEER. The CDR3 totals 16 residues. V lost 0 bases, J lost 4 bases, and 15 bases lay in between. The CDR3 loop is CASSQDTRTWGYGYTF. The CDR3 bases are TGCGCCAGCAGCCAAGATACAAGGACATGGGGCTATGGCTACACCTTC.

This sequence joins TRBV30 and TRBJ2-3, with 10 nucleotides matching TRBD1. Germline assignment: CDR1 GTSNPN and CDR2 SVGIG (reference sequence). The CDR3 spans 16 residues. V shed 3 bases, J shed 1 base, and the junction held 7 bases outside the gene matches. The CDR3: CAWRRETGGRTDTQYF. The CDR3 nucleotides read TGTGCCTGGAGAAGGGAGACAGGGGGCCGCACAGATACGCAGTATTTT.

This chain links TRBV29-1 with TRBJ1-2, with unresolved D. Trimming took off 8 bases at V and 4 bases at J, with 14 bases between the two ends. Germline V gives CDR1 SQVTM, CDR2 ANQGSEA. This CDR3 region has 12 residues. The CDR3 sequence is CSLATEGYGYTF. The CDR3 coding sequence is TGCAGCCTCGCGACGGAGGGCTATGGCTACACCTTC.

V is TRBV6-5 and J is TRBJ1-6; D remains unclear. The CDR3 contains 14 residues. Germline lookup yields CDR1 MNHEY and CDR2 SVGAGI. V lost 6 bases, J lost 0 bases, and 6 bases lay in between. The CDR3 sequence: CASSGSSYNSPLHF. The CDR3, as DNA: TGTGCCAGCAGCGGGAGCTCCTATAATTCACCCCTCCACTTT.

The V gene is TRBV29-1, the J gene TRBJ1-2, with TRBD1 as a possible D gene (6 bases). CDR3 length: 11 amino acids. Trimming shortened V by 4 bases and J by 10 bases, and 13 bases separated the two germline ends. Germline CDR1 and CDR2: SQVTM and ANQGSEA. The DNA for the CDR3 is TGCAGCGTTGTAGGGGACATAATCTACACCTTC. It translates to CSVVGDIIYTF.

This chain joins TRBV7-9 and TRBJ1-4; possibly TRBD1 for D (6 bases). Trimming pared 1 base from V and 6 bases from J, leaving 21 bases between. Per the germline V gene, CDR1 is SEHNR and CDR2 is FQNEAQ (reference sequence). This CDR3 comprises 18 residues. DNA of the CDR3: TGTGCCAGCAGCTTAGGGGCTCTTCCGGGACATAGGGATGAAAAACTGTTTTTT. As protein: CASSLGALPGHRDEKLFF.

This clone rates as medium-sized. The chain has TRBV28 and TRBJ1-4; 8 bases map to TRBD1. Germline CDR1 and CDR2: MDHEN and SYDVKM. Germline trimming cut 9 bases from V and 2 bases from J; bases unmatched to any gene: 2. This CDR3 spans 13 amino acids. The CDR3 protein is CASTGGTNEKLFF. The CDR3 DNA reads TGTGCCAGTACAGGGGGGACTAATGAAAAACTGTTTTTT.

In DNA form, the CDR3 reads TGTGCCAGCAGCGCCCGGGACACTGAAGCTTTCTTT. It yields the protein CASSARDTEAFF. The chain recombines TRBV9 with TRBJ1-1; D remains unclear. The CDR3 is 12 amino acids. Deletions cut 3 bases from V and 3 bases from J, with 6 bases between. Germline CDR1 reads SGDLS; CDR2 reads YYNGEE.

The chain employs TRBV7-9 and TRBJ1-6; TRBD1 aligns across 8 bases. V dropped 5 bases and J dropped 9; count of bases not matched to a gene: 15. This CDR3 is 17 amino acids long. Germline V gene lookup returns CDR1 SEHNR and CDR2 FQNEAQ (reference sequence). CDR3 in amino acids: CASSTRQGSFNRSPLHF. The DNA of the CDR3 is TGTGCCAGCAGCACCCGACAGGGGAGTTTCAATCGTTCACCCCTCCACTTT.

This rearrangement joins TRBV18 to TRBJ1-2; TRBD1 might be the D (5 bases). V was cut by 0 bases and J by 8 bases, with 13 bases left in between. The CDR3 sequence is 14 residues long. Germline V CDR1 and CDR2: KGHSH, LQKENI. The CDR3 nucleotides are TGTGCCAGCTCACCACCGGGAGGGCAGGGCGGCTACACCTTC. Translation: CASSPPGGQGGYTF.

The rearrangement uses TRBV14 and TRBJ1-3, with a weak D call TRBD1 (6 bases). The CDR3 has 19 residues. The germline V gene encodes CDR1 SGHDN and CDR2 FVKESK. Between the trimmed V and J ends, which lost 2 bases and 0 bases, there was a span of 20 bases. CDR3 residues: CASSQTRTLKQGSGNTIYF. CDR3 nucleotide sequence: TGTGCCAGCAGCCAAACGCGAACACTTAAACAGGGCTCTGGAAACACCATATATTTT.

The chain links TRBV24-1 to TRBJ2-5; 10 nucleotides line up with TRBD1. J lost 4 bases, V lost 5 bases, and 15 bases had no gene match. The CDR3 loop spans 18 amino acids. Germline V lookup: CDR1 KGHDR, CDR2 SFDVKD. Written as DNA, the CDR3 is TGTGCCACCAGTGGTTACTTGCCGGGACAGGGGATGGTAGAGACCCAGTACTTC. This sequence encodes CATSGYLPGQGMVETQYF.

The V and J genes are TRBV14 and TRBJ1-1; 8 nucleotides match TRBD1. The length of the CDR3 is 16 residues. Germline trimming cut 4 bases from V and 5 bases from J; bases unmatched to any gene: 12. Germline CDR1 reads SGHDN; CDR2 reads FVKESK. The CDR3 loop is CASSPWGRGLKTEAFF. DNA for the CDR3: TGTGCCAGCAGCCCCTGGGGCAGGGGGCTTAAGACTGAAGCTTTCTTT.

This chain links TRBV3-1 (or the pseudogene TRBV3-2) with TRBJ1-2; 8 nucleotides line up with TRBD1. The CDR3 is 17 residues long. V was clipped by 4 bases and J by 8 bases; unmatched bases: 18. The V gene's germline CDR1 is LGHDT and CDR2 YNNKEL (reference sequence). CDR3 residues: CASSPRGKQGVSGGYTF. CDR3 nucleotides: TGTGCCAGCAGCCCGCGTGGGAAACAGGGGGTGTCCGGCGGCTACACCTTC.

The chain couples TRBV19 to TRBJ2-7, with D maybe TRBD2 (6 bases). Germline V gives CDR1 LNHDA, CDR2 SQIVND (reference sequence). CDR3 length: 18 residues. Between the trimmed V and J ends, which lost 8 bases and 0 bases, there was a span of 26 bases. CDR3 sequence reads: CASAGGASSPKSSYEQYF. DNA of the CDR3: TGTGCCAGTGCCGGAGGGGCATCCTCCCCAAAGAGCTCCTACGAGCAGTACTTC.

This chain joins TRBV2 and TRBJ1-1; 7 bases agree with TRBD1. The CDR3 is 14 residues long. CDR1 and CDR2 from the germline V gene are SNHLY and FYNNEI. The V and J ends lost 8 bases and 6 bases, in that order; junction bases with no gene match: 12. The DNA of the CDR3 is TGTGCCAGCCTCTCGCCCCGACAGGGTCCTGAAGCTTTCTTT. Protein product: CASLSPRQGPEAFF.

The chain carries TRBV3-1 (or the pseudogene TRBV3-2) and TRBJ2-5; 11 nucleotides line up with TRBD2. Germline V CDR1 and CDR2: LGHDT, YNNKEL (reference sequence). V lost 1 base and J lost 4; bases outside the gene matches: 11. This CDR3 spans 18 amino acids. CDR3 nucleotide sequence: TGTGCCAGCAGCCAAGGACTAGCGGGGCCCCCTGAAGTAGAGACCCAGTACTTC. This gives the protein CASSQGLAGPPEVETQYF.

This rearrangement joins TRBV5-5 to TRBJ1-5; maybe TRBD1 (6 bases). Trimming pared 5 bases from V and 5 bases from J, leaving 14 bases between. The CDR3 sequence is 14 residues long. In germline, CDR1 is SGHKS, CDR2 YYEKEE (reference sequence). The CDR3 loop is CASSFGQNYQPQHF. Written as DNA, the CDR3 is TGTGCCAGCAGTTTTGGACAGAACTATCAGCCCCAGCATTTT.

A word on this clone: The sample holds other DNA sequences that translate to the same CDR3. The chain combines TRBV2 with TRBJ1-1; D call uncertain. The ends were cut back, 6 bases at V and 3 bases at J, with 5 bases in the middle. The CDR3 contains 11 residues. The germline CDR1 and CDR2 sequences are SNHLY and FYNNEI. The CDR3 spells CASSVYTEAFF. The CDR3, as DNA: TGTGCCAGCAGCGTCTACACTGAAGCTTTCTTT.

The rearrangement joins TRBV9 to TRBJ2-3; no definite D call. V shed 4 bases and J shed 4 bases, with 13 bases lying between them. Looked up from germline, CDR1 is SGDLS and CDR2 is YYNGEE. The CDR3 is 14 amino acids. CDR3 DNA sequence: TGTGCCAGCAGCCCCGACCTGACTCCAGATACGCAGTATTTT. It is translated as CASSPDLTPDTQYF.

This clone has more than one count but fewer than ten. This chain links TRBV6-6 with TRBJ2-2, with 9 bases lining up with TRBD1. The CDR3 has 16 amino acids. V lost 5 bases and J lost 2; bases outside the gene matches: 6. From germline, CDR1 is MNHNY and CDR2 SVGAGI (reference sequence). CDR3 nucleotides: TGTGCCAGCAGTCCCCCGGGACAGGGAAACACCGGGGAGCTGTTTTTT. Protein product: CASSPPGQGNTGELFF.

This chain links TRBV30 with TRBJ1-5; 7 bases map to TRBD1. The CDR3 has 12 amino acids. Looked up from germline, CDR1 is GTSNPN and CDR2 is SVGIG (reference sequence). With V trimmed by 5 bases and J by 6 bases, 4 bases remained unmatched. CDR3 sequence (DNA): TGTGCCTGGGACAGGGTAGGTCAGCCCCAGCATTTT. Protein sequence: CAWDRVGQPQHF.

J is TRBJ1-2 and V is TRBV7-9; D perhaps matches TRBD1 (6 bases). The germline V gene encodes CDR1 SEHNR and CDR2 FQNEAQ (reference sequence). V dropped 3 bases and J dropped 0 bases, with 11 bases sitting between them. The length of the CDR3 is 15 residues. The CDR3 is CASSFSSGANYGYTF. DNA for the CDR3: TGTGCCAGCAGCTTTTCTTCAGGGGCTAACTATGGCTACACCTTC.

The V and J genes are TRBV28 and TRBJ1-2; TRBD1 agrees at 9 bases. The V gene's germline CDR1 is MDHEN and CDR2 SYDVKM. V shed 6 bases and J 7 bases; nucleotides not matched to a gene: 9. The CDR3 runs 14 residues. CDR3 in DNA: TGTGCCAGCAGGCTACAGGGGGCCTCTTCTGGCTACACCTTC. Its translation: CASRLQGASSGYTF.

The chain couples TRBV30 to TRBJ1-2; D gene unclear. This CDR3 has 12 residues. The germline V gene encodes CDR1 GTSNPN and CDR2 SVGIG (reference sequence). V shed 4 bases and J shed 4 bases, with 10 bases lying between them. CDR3 in amino acids: CAWNRAGYGYTF. Written as DNA, the CDR3 is TGTGCCTGGAATAGGGCGGGCTATGGCTACACCTTC. The full variable domain, in which reference TRBV30 and TRBJ1-2 provide the parts outside the CDR3, is SQTIHQWPATLVQPVGSPLSLECTVEGTSNPNLYWYRQAAGRGLQLLFYSVGIGQISSEVPQNLSASRPQDRQFILSSKKLLLSDSGFYLCAWNRAGYGYTFGSGTRLTVV.

This clone is a singleton in its sample. At one of its ends the junction is not consistent with the germline gene, which may arise from a read error. The chain uses TRBV7-7 and TRBJ1-1, with D tentatively TRBD1 (6 bases). Germline V gene sequence: CDR1 SSHAT, CDR2 FNYEAQ (reference sequence). CDR3 size: 17 residues. Here the CDR3 DNA reads TGTGCTAGCAGGGTCCCCAGACAGGTTGTTTTGAACACTGAAGCTTTCTTT. It codes for CASRVPRQVVLNTEAFF. Combining the CDR3 with reference TRBV7-7 and TRBJ1-1 gives the whole variable domain GAGVSQSPRYKVTKRGQDVTLRCDPISSHATLYWYQQALGQGPEFLTYFNYEAQPDKSGLPSDRFSAERPEGSISTLTIQRTEQRDSAMYRCASRVPRQVVLNTEAFFGQGTRLTVV.

This chain links TRBV20-1 with TRBJ1-2; no reliable D call. This CDR3 is 11 amino acids long. Germline CDR1 is DFQATT and CDR2 is SNEGSKA (reference sequence). Trimming took 1 base from V and 7 from J, leaving 7 bases between them. The CDR3 loop reads CSARGLFGYTF. CDR3 nucleotide sequence: TGCAGTGCTAGAGGTCTTTTTGGCTACACCTTC.

The table lists this clone with a few counts. V is TRBV10-2 and J is TRBJ1-2; tentative D call: TRBD1 (5 bases). V dropped 6 bases and J dropped 0 bases, with 14 bases sitting between them. The CDR3 contains 15 residues. Germline V gives CDR1 WSHSY, CDR2 SAAADI. The CDR3, as DNA: TGCGCCAGCAGCATAGAGACAGTCGCTAACTATGGCTACACCTTC. The encoded protein is CASSIETVANYGYTF.